The clone carrying this TCR beta chain has more than one count but fewer than ten. The V gene end was trimmed by 4 bases and the J gene end by 7 bases; junction bases not matched to a gene: 6. The CDR3 is 15 amino acids. From germline, CDR1 is LGHNA and CDR2 YSLEER. The data were obtained in a study of blood T cell repertoires in COVID-19. At the level of the study: Spain, Italy and the United States supplied samples that represented acute and convalescent COVID-19. The analysed material was cDNA or gDNA that came from T cells, B-cell-depleted T cells, or PBMCs.

Methods used by the authors: Amplification with reference gene primers provided the estimates of nucleated cell counts. The method was immunoSEQ multiplex PCR; TCRdb's version includes in-frame clones alone and lacks a portion of them. V, J and clone size reflect that table, while D and trimming were determined from the DNA. Among about 270,000 clones, 75% to 85% were seen once, and the ten largest hold 8.5% to 9.5%. The age range of participants was 18 to 89 years, with residence in about 25 US areas. V gene TRBV4-3 combines with J gene TRBJ1-6; TRBD1 matches 8 bases. This clonotype was sampled from a woman in her forties or fifties with acute COVID-19. Sequenced: PBMCs or T cells enriched from blood (not recorded which). CDR3 DNA: TGCGCCAGCAGCCGTGGACAGGGTAGAAATTCACCCCTCCACTTT. Its translation is CASSRGQGRNSPLHF.